This TCR beta chain is drawn from a study of blood T cell repertoires in COVID-19. Study overall: The origin of the acute and convalescent COVID-19 samples was the United States, Italy and Spain. In each case, the material was cDNA or gDNA derived from T cells, B-cell-depleted T cells, or PBMCs.

Of note for this clone: A read error may produce the germline difference seen at one junction end.

In the original workflow: Estimation of nucleated cell counts was performed using reference gene primer amplification. The repertoire was sequenced with immunoSEQ multiplex PCR; TCRdb's copy has only in-frame clones and lacks some. V and J calls and clone size come straight from that table; D and trimming were deduced from the DNA. The sample gives over 95,000 clones, roughly 78% of which show up once; around 18% is in the top ten. The sequenced sample consisted of peripheral blood. The receptor was derived from a woman of 80 years or more with active or convalescent COVID-19.

CDR3 region: CASSRETLGANVLTF. The CDR3 DNA reads as TGTGCCAGCAGCCGGGAGACCCTCGGGGCCAACGTCCTGACTTTC. The chain recombines TRBV5-1 with TRBJ2-6; maybe TRBD2 (6 bases). This CDR3 spans 15 amino acids. In germline, CDR1 is SGHRS, CDR2 YFSETQ.